The 12 T cell receptor beta chains listed next were all sequenced from one sample in a study of shared clonotypes between healthy human individuals (dated by TCRdb to about 2020). The library came from the immunoSEQ multiplex PCR assay. The clones in this table, taken by TCRdb from immuneACCESS, are in-frame only. Not every clone is retained; where verified, under half of the shortfall comes from an unresolved V gene, and the cause of the rest is unknown. This sample comprises over 1.4 million clones, approximately 96% of them detected only once. The top ten constitute about 1.2% of the sample. The specimen was naive CD4+ T cells sorted from blood. The cell subset or site label, as the study defines it: CD45RA+ positively selected. The receptor source for this set is a man aged 25 to 40 in good health.

The chain employs TRBV7-8 and TRBJ2-1, with 8 bases aligning to TRBD1. This CDR3 contains 16 residues. With 5 bases clipped from V and 1 base from J, the junction kept 7 bases outside the gene matches. The germline CDR1 and CDR2 sequences are SGHVS and FQNEAQ. Written as DNA, the CDR3 is TGTGCCAGCAGCAACCGGACAGGGACGTCCTACAATGAGCAGTTCTTC. This gives the protein CASSNRTGTSYNEQFF.

CDR3 bases: TGCGCCAGCAGCTTGGATTCCTTTGCGGGAACCTACAATGAGCAGTTCTTC. Protein product: CASSLDSFAGTYNEQFF. V is TRBV5-1 and J is TRBJ2-1; perhaps TRBD2 as D (6 bases). Germline V gives CDR1 SGHRS, CDR2 YFSETQ. The germline V and J ends were trimmed by 0 bases and 2 bases, with 15 bases remaining between them. The CDR3 totals 17 residues.

This clone was detected only a few times. Other nucleotide sequences from this sample produce the same CDR3. The chain carries TRBV27 and TRBJ2-1; D unclear. Trimming shortened V by 2 bases and J by 5 bases, and 7 bases separated the two germline ends. Germline V CDR1 and CDR2: MNHEY, SMNVEV (reference sequence). The CDR3 covers 13 residues. CDR3 bases: TGTGCCAGCAGTTTACTAGGGAACAATGAGCAGTTCTTC. Translation gives CASSLLGNNEQFF.

The V call is TRBV5-6, the J call TRBJ2-3, with D unclear. Germline assignment: CDR1 SGHDT and CDR2 YYEEEE. The CDR3 has 18 residues. The ends were cut back, 4 bases at V and 1 base at J, with 22 bases in the middle. The CDR3 DNA sequence: TGTGCCAGCAGCACGCTCATCCGCGATAGATCGGGCACAGATACGCAGTATTTT. This encodes CASSTLIRDRSGTDTQYF.

The V call is TRBV2, the J call TRBJ1-4; 7 nucleotides agree with TRBD1. This CDR3 comprises 16 residues. CDR1 SNHLY and CDR2 FYNNEI come from the germline V gene. J lost 0 bases, V lost 7 bases, and 8 bases had no gene match. The CDR3 sequence: CASTIRQGATNEKLFF. The CDR3 region has the DNA TGTGCCAGCACCATACGACAGGGCGCAACTAATGAAAAACTGTTTTTT.

This sequence joins TRBV28 and TRBJ2-7; possibly TRBD1 for D (5 bases). CDR1 MDHEN and CDR2 SYDVKM come from the germline V gene. Trimming shortened V by 7 bases and J by 2 bases, and 9 bases separated the two germline ends. The CDR3 sequence is 12 residues long. The CDR3 protein is CASTGNTYEQYF. The CDR3 DNA sequence: TGTGCCAGCACAGGGAATACCTACGAGCAGTACTTC.

The chain links TRBV9 to TRBJ2-2; no clear D gene. This CDR3 spans 15 amino acids. The germline CDR1 and CDR2 sequences are SGDLS and YYNGEE. V was cut by 0 bases and J by 5 bases, with 11 bases left in between. For the CDR3, the DNA is TGTGCCAGCAGCGTAGTTCAGTCCGGAACCGGGGAGCTGTTTTTT. Its protein product is CASSVVQSGTGELFF.

This clone has more than one count but fewer than ten. Distinct nucleotide sequences in the sample also encode this CDR3. This rearrangement joins TRBV5-1 to TRBJ1-3, with D hard to call. The CDR3 spans 14 residues. From germline, CDR1 is SGHRS and CDR2 YFSETQ. Deletions cut 0 bases from V and 0 bases from J, with 4 bases between. CDR3 in amino acids: CASSLDSSGNTIYF. The CDR3 DNA is TGCGCCAGCAGCTTGGACAGCTCTGGAAACACCATATATTTT.

With regard to this clone: The same CDR3 is also encoded by other DNA sequences in this sample. The chain employs TRBV5-1 and TRBJ2-7; 9 nucleotides align to TRBD2. Germline V gene sequence: CDR1 SGHRS, CDR2 YFSETQ. V lost 0 bases, J lost 2 bases, and 0 bases stayed unmatched. The CDR3 totals 14 residues. The CDR3 loop is CASSLVAGAYEQYF. In DNA, the CDR3 is TGCGCCAGCAGCTTGGTAGCGGGAGCCTACGAGCAGTACTTC.

This clone was picked up one time. J is TRBJ2-7 and V is TRBV14, with 9 bases identical to TRBD1. The germline V gene encodes CDR1 SGHDN and CDR2 FVKESK. This CDR3 contains 14 residues. V trimming: 4 bases; J trimming: 4 bases; junction bases outside the gene matches: 5. This chain's CDR3 is CASSRGQGGYEQYF. DNA of the CDR3: TGTGCCAGCAGCCGGGGACAGGGAGGGTACGAGCAGTACTTC.

V and J are TRBV7-6 and TRBJ2-7; TRBD1 is a possible D gene (5 bases). CDR1 SGHVS and CDR2 FNYEAQ come from the germline V gene. With 1 base removed from V and 4 bases from J, the gap between germline ends came to 26 bases. The CDR3 is 19 amino acids. The DNA for the CDR3 is TGTGCCAGCAGCTTAGGAGGCGTAACAGGCGGAACTAATACATACGAGCAGTACTTC. Translated, it gives CASSLGGVTGGTNTYEQYF.

The chain is built from TRBV6-1 and TRBJ2-3; either TRBD1 or TRBD2 may supply D (5 bases each). Deletions cut 6 bases from V and 2 bases from J, with 15 bases between. Per the germline V gene, CDR1 is MNHNS and CDR2 is SASEGT. The CDR3 has 15 amino acids. The CDR3 sequence is CASSPMGENTDTQYF. Here the CDR3 DNA reads TGTGCCAGCAGCCCAATGGGGGAAAACACAGATACGCAGTATTTT.